Listed below are T cell receptor beta chains from one sample, sequenced in a study of shared clonotypes between healthy human individuals. Assay used: immunoSEQ multiplex PCR; TCRdb lists only in-frame clones, some missing. The data contain approximately 350,000 clones, around 74% of them singletons. The sample comprised memory CD4+ T cells sorted from blood. These receptors were collected from a young man in good health. The CDR3 runs from the conserved cysteine through the conserved F or W. The order of the fields is clone size, D gene, V gene, J gene, CDR3 DNA, CDR3 protein. The D gene is left open where the match is weak. Some rows have no size entry. The others give once, few or many, or a class for an expanded clone.

abundance: NA; d_gene: NA; v_gene: TRBV5-1; j_gene: TRBJ1-2; CDR3nt: TGCGCCAGCAGCTTGAGAGTCAGGGTGCGGTATGGCTACACCTTC; CDR3aa: CASSLRVRVRYGYTF
abundance: NA; d_gene: TRBD2; v_gene: TRBV11-2; j_gene: TRBJ2-1; CDR3nt: TGTGCCGGCAGCTTACATACTAGCGGGACGGCCAATGAGCAGTTCTTC; CDR3aa: CAGSLHTSGTANEQFF
abundance: NA; d_gene: NA; v_gene: TRBV10-3; j_gene: TRBJ1-4; CDR3nt: TGTGCCATCCGGGGCCCAGGAAATGAAAAACTGTTTTTT; CDR3aa: CAIRGPGNEKLFF
abundance: few; d_gene: TRBD2; v_gene: TRBV2; j_gene: TRBJ2-2; CDR3nt: TGTGCCAGCAGTTCTAGCGGGAACACCGGGGAGCTGTTTTTT; CDR3aa: CASSSSGNTGELFF
abundance: NA; d_gene: TRBD1; v_gene: TRBV11-2; j_gene: TRBJ1-5; CDR3nt: TGTGCCAGCAGCTTATCAGGGGGCCTTAGCAATCAGCCCCAGCATTTT; CDR3aa: CASSLSGGLSNQPQHF
abundance: NA; d_gene: NA; v_gene: TRBV7-3; j_gene: TRBJ2-3; CDR3nt: TGTGCCAGCAGCGACGTGGCATCAAGCACAGATACGCAGTATTTT; CDR3aa: CASSDVASSTDTQYF
abundance: NA; d_gene: NA; v_gene: TRBV7-9; j_gene: TRBJ2-2; CDR3nt: TGTGCCAGCAGCTTAGTTTCGGGCCTACTTTACACCGGGGAGCTGTTTTTT; CDR3aa: CASSLVSGLLYTGELFF
abundance: NA; d_gene: NA; v_gene: TRBV27; j_gene: TRBJ2-7; CDR3nt: TGTGCCAGCAAATTACAGGGGAAGCGGGGACGGAGCTCCTACGAGCAGTACTTC; CDR3aa: CASKLQGKRGRSSYEQYF
abundance: NA; d_gene: TRBD1; v_gene: TRBV28; j_gene: TRBJ1-1; CDR3nt: TGTGCCAGCCTCGGATTCGGGACAGGGGGTTTAGGAGCTTTCTTT; CDR3aa: CASLGFGTGGLGAFF
abundance: NA; d_gene: NA; v_gene: TRBV28; j_gene: TRBJ1-2; CDR3nt: TGTGCCAGCAGTTCCCACTATGGCTACACCTTC; CDR3aa: CASSSHYGYTF
abundance: NA; d_gene: NA; v_gene: TRBV7-7; j_gene: TRBJ1-5; CDR3nt: TGTGCCAGCAACGGGCGGGGAAGTGGGGGGAAAAATAGCAATCAGCCCCAGCATTTT; CDR3aa: CASNGRGSGGKNSNQPQHF
abundance: NA; d_gene: TRBD2; v_gene: TRBV9; j_gene: TRBJ2-3; CDR3nt: TGTGCCAGCAGCGTAACTAGCGCCGCAGATACGCAGTATTTT; CDR3aa: CASSVTSAADTQYF
abundance: few; d_gene: NA; v_gene: TRBV6-5; j_gene: TRBJ1-1; CDR3nt: TGTGCCAGCAGCCGACCGGGTTGGGCCACTGAAGCTTTCTTT; CDR3aa: CASSRPGWATEAFF
abundance: once; d_gene: NA; v_gene: TRBV5-5; j_gene: TRBJ2-5; CDR3nt: TGTGCCAGCAGCTTCTCCTCGCAAGAGACCCAGTACTTC; CDR3aa: CASSFSSQETQYF
abundance: NA; d_gene: NA; v_gene: TRBV10-2; j_gene: TRBJ2-7; CDR3nt: TGCGCCAGCAGTGAGATACACGGACCCCACGAGCAGTACTTC; CDR3aa: CASSEIHGPHEQYF
abundance: NA; d_gene: TRBD1; v_gene: TRBV28; j_gene: TRBJ1-5; CDR3nt: TGTGCCAGCAGTAGACAGGGGGGAAGTCAGCCCCAGCATTTT; CDR3aa: CASSRQGGSQPQHF
abundance: NA; d_gene: TRBD1; v_gene: TRBV29-1; j_gene: TRBJ2-7; CDR3nt: TGCAGCGTGTTAAACAGGGGGCGCGTCCACGAGCAGTACTTC; CDR3aa: CSVLNRGRVHEQYF
abundance: NA; d_gene: TRBD1; v_gene: TRBV7-9; j_gene: TRBJ2-3; CDR3nt: TGTGCCAGCAGTCGCCCGACAGGGGATACGCAGTATTTT; CDR3aa: CASSRPTGDTQYF
abundance: NA; d_gene: NA; v_gene: TRBV25-1; j_gene: TRBJ1-1; CDR3nt: TGTGCCAGCAGTGATCACAGGGATGGAACTGAAGCTTTCTTT; CDR3aa: CASSDHRDGTEAFF
abundance: NA; d_gene: TRBD2; v_gene: TRBV7-9; j_gene: TRBJ2-3; CDR3nt: TGTGCCAGCAGCTCGGGACTAGCGGGAGCAGATACGCAGTATTTT; CDR3aa: CASSSGLAGADTQYF
abundance: NA; d_gene: TRBD1; v_gene: TRBV7-9; j_gene: TRBJ1-3; CDR3nt: TGTGCCAGCAGCTTAGGAGGGGGCCCTTTTTCTGGAAACACCATATATTTT; CDR3aa: CASSLGGGPFSGNTIYF
abundance: NA; d_gene: NA; v_gene: TRBV19; j_gene: TRBJ2-5; CDR3nt: TGTGCCAGTAGTATTAAACTATTACAAGAGACCCAGTACTTC; CDR3aa: CASSIKLLQETQYF
abundance: NA; d_gene: NA; v_gene: TRBV5-5; j_gene: TRBJ2-3; CDR3nt: TGTGCCAGCAGCTCACAGGGCATGAGGGATACGCAGTATTTT; CDR3aa: CASSSQGMRDTQYF
abundance: NA; d_gene: TRBD2; v_gene: TRBV7-7; j_gene: TRBJ2-5; CDR3nt: TGTGCTAGCAGCCTCACTCCACTAGCGTTGCAAGAGACCCAGTACTTC; CDR3aa: CASSLTPLALQETQYF
abundance: NA; d_gene: NA; v_gene: TRBV5-4; j_gene: TRBJ2-4; CDR3nt: TGTGCCAGCAGCCCGGAGGGCCGTCTGAAAAACATTCAGTACTTC; CDR3aa: CASSPEGRLKNIQYF
abundance: medium-sized; d_gene: NA; v_gene: TRBV19; j_gene: TRBJ2-7; CDR3nt: TGTGCCAGTAGTATCTCGCCCGCTGTTGGCGAGCAGTACTTC; CDR3aa: CASSISPAVGEQYF
abundance: NA; d_gene: TRBD2; v_gene: TRBV7-2; j_gene: TRBJ2-7; CDR3nt: TGTGCCAGCAGCTTACAAATGGGGGGGGCCTACGAGCAGTACTTC; CDR3aa: CASSLQMGGAYEQYF
abundance: NA; d_gene: NA; v_gene: TRBV10-3; j_gene: TRBJ2-7; CDR3nt: TGTGCCATCAGTGGATTGACGGTTTCTCCTTACGAGCAGTACTTC; CDR3aa: CAISGLTVSPYEQYF
abundance: NA; d_gene: TRBD2; v_gene: TRBV18; j_gene: TRBJ2-1; CDR3nt: TGTGCCAGCTCACCGCTCGCGGGAGGGTACAATGAGCAGTTCTTC; CDR3aa: CASSPLAGGYNEQFF
abundance: NA; d_gene: NA; v_gene: TRBV10-3; j_gene: TRBJ2-7; CDR3nt: TGTGCCATCAGTGAGTCGAACAGGATCTACGAGCAGTACTTC; CDR3aa: CAISESNRIYEQYF
abundance: NA; d_gene: NA; v_gene: TRBV11-2; j_gene: TRBJ1-5; CDR3nt: TGTGCCAGCAGCTTAGCAGGGAATCAGCCCCAGCATTTT; CDR3aa: CASSLAGNQPQHF
abundance: once; d_gene: TRBD1; v_gene: TRBV4-1; j_gene: TRBJ2-2; CDR3nt: TGCGCCAGCAGCCGGGGACAGGGAGCCGGGGAGCTGTTTTTT; CDR3aa: CASSRGQGAGELFF
abundance: NA; d_gene: NA; v_gene: TRBV7-2; j_gene: TRBJ1-2; CDR3nt: TGTGCCAGCAGCTTAGCAGGGAGTTTCTATGGCTACACCTTC; CDR3aa: CASSLAGSFYGYTF
abundance: NA; d_gene: TRBD1; v_gene: TRBV5-1; j_gene: TRBJ2-5; CDR3nt: TGCGCCAGCAGCCCCGGACAGGGGTGGGAGACCCAGTACTTC; CDR3aa: CASSPGQGWETQYF
abundance: few; d_gene: NA; v_gene: TRBV5-1; j_gene: TRBJ2-7; CDR3nt: TGCGCCAGCAGCTTGGGGCTGATGGGAGAAGTAGCCTACTTC; CDR3aa: CASSLGLMGEVAYF
abundance: NA; d_gene: TRBD2; v_gene: TRBV9; j_gene: TRBJ2-5; CDR3nt: TGTGCCAGCAGCGGGACTAGCGGATGGGAGACCCAGTACTTC; CDR3aa: CASSGTSGWETQYF
abundance: NA; d_gene: TRBD1; v_gene: TRBV28; j_gene: TRBJ2-7; CDR3nt: TGTGCCAGCAGTTTGGTGGCAGGGGGCGGCTACGAGCAGTACTTC; CDR3aa: CASSLVAGGGYEQYF